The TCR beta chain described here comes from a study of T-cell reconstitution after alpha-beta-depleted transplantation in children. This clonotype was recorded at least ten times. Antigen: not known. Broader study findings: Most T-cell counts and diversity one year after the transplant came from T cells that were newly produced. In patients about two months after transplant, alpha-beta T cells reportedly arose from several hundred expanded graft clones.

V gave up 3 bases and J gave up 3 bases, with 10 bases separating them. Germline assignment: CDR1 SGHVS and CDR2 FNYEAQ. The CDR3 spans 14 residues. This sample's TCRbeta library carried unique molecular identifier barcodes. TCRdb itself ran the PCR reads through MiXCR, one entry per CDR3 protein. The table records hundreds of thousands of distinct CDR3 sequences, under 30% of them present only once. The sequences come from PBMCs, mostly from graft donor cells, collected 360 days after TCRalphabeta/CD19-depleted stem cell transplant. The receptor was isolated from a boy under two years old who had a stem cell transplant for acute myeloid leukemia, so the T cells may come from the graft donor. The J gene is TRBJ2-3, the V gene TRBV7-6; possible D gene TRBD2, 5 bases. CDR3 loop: CASSFRGETDTQYF. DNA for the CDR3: TGTGCCAGCAGCTTTCGGGGTGAGACAGATACGCAGTATTTT.